A single sample gave rise to the 22 T cell receptor beta chains below, sequenced in a study of T cell changes during pregnancy in multiple sclerosis. Clones were read by immunoSEQ multiplex PCR, and TCRdb kept only the in-frame ones, dropping some. Here the sample spans 55,000 to 70,000 clones, approximately 92% being singletons. The sample here was CD8+ T cells from peripheral blood mononuclear cells, taken in the third trimester of pregnancy. These receptors were taken from a female donor in good health, enrolled as a control in a pregnancy study.

The J gene is TRBJ2-2, the V gene TRBV9; the D gene is possibly TRBD1 (6 bases). V lost 4 bases, J lost 8 bases, and 6 bases lay in between. This CDR3 has 11 amino acids. Germline CDR1 and CDR2: SGDLS and YYNGEE. The CDR3 DNA follows: TGTGCCAGCAGCCAGGGGGGGGAGCTGTTTTTT. The encoded protein is CASSQGGELFF.

V is TRBV10-2 and J is TRBJ2-2; 12 positions agree with TRBD2. CDR3 length equals 17 residues. CDR1 is WSHSY, CDR2 SAAADI, per germline. V trimming: 4 bases; J trimming: 5 bases; junction bases outside the gene matches: 8. In nucleotides, the CDR3 is TGCGCCAGCAGTGGACAGATAGGACTAGCGGGGACCGGGGAGCTGTTTTTT. It encodes CASSGQIGLAGTGELFF.

Here the CDR3 reads CASSFGGLRGDTQYF. CDR3 sequence (DNA): TGTGCCAGCAGCTTCGGAGGACTTCGGGGAGATACGCAGTATTTT. This sequence joins TRBV7-9 and TRBJ2-3, with D possibly being TRBD2 (5 bases). The CDR3 is 15 residues long. V shed 3 bases and J shed 5 bases, with 15 bases lying between them. Germline V gene data show CDR1 as SEHNR and CDR2 as FQNEAQ (reference sequence).

V usage is TRBV4-1 and J usage is TRBJ1-1; no reliable D call. The V end lost 3 bases, the J end lost 1 base, and 15 bases lay between the germline ends. This CDR3 has 16 amino acids. Germline values: CDR1 MGHRA, CDR2 YSYEKL. CDR3 protein: CASSQAIGQTNTEAFF. The CDR3 nucleotides read TGCGCCAGCAGCCAGGCGATTGGGCAGACGAACACTGAAGCTTTCTTT.

The V call is TRBV4-2, the J call TRBJ2-7; 11 positions agree with TRBD2. With 0 bases clipped from V and 4 bases from J, the junction kept 2 bases outside the gene matches. CDR1 and CDR2 from the germline V gene are LGHNA and YNFKEQ. This CDR3 is 15 amino acids long. The CDR3 nucleotides are TGTGCCAGCAGCCAAGAAACTAGCGGGGGTTACGAGCAGTACTTC. Translating it yields CASSQETSGGYEQYF.

The chain joins TRBV4-1 to TRBJ1-6, with TRBD1 identical over 7 bases. The V gene's germline CDR1 is MGHRA and CDR2 YSYEKL. V was clipped by 0 bases and J by 14 bases; unmatched bases: 10. CDR3 length: 15 residues. CDR3 loop: CASSQDWQGVSALHF. DNA of the CDR3: TGCGCCAGCAGCCAAGACTGGCAGGGGGTGTCGGCCCTCCACTTT.

As to this clone: Because it lacks the conserved phenylalanine or tryptophan at the end, this CDR3 is likely a read error. The chain joins TRBV30 to TRBJ2-3, with 10 nucleotides matching TRBD2. Unmatched junction bases numbered 5, after V lost 0 bases and J lost 5 bases. This CDR3 region has 15 residues. Per germline, CDR1 GTSNPN and CDR2 SVGIG (reference sequence). As DNA, the CDR3 is TGTGCCTGGAGTGTAGGTAGCGGGGGGAAAGATACGCAGTATCTT. It specifies CAWSVGSGGKDTQYL.

The gene calls are TRBV4-3 and TRBJ2-7, with 10 bases matching TRBD2. The CDR3 is 14 residues long. Germline loops: CDR1 LGHNA, CDR2 YSLEER. The V segment lost 1 base and the J segment 7 bases; nucleotides outside the gene matches: 4. DNA of the CDR3: TGCGCCAGCAGCCAAGTCCTAGCGGGGGATGAGCAGTACTTC. The encoded protein is CASSQVLAGDEQYF.

The chain joins TRBV9 to TRBJ2-1; TRBD2 might be the D (6 bases). V gave up 3 bases and J gave up 6 bases, with 13 bases separating them. The CDR3 length is 14 residues. Germline V gene sequence: CDR1 SGDLS, CDR2 YYNGEE. CDR3 amino acids: CASSAHREPNEQFF. Here the CDR3 DNA reads TGTGCCAGCAGCGCTCACCGGGAGCCCAATGAGCAGTTCTTC.

The chain links TRBV15 to TRBJ1-2, with 7 bases matching TRBD1. From germline, CDR1 is LNHNV and CDR2 YYDKDF (reference sequence). The trim removed 4 bases at V and 5 bases at J, leaving 13 bases unmatched. The CDR3 has 16 residues. The chain's CDR3 is CATSTTRDSRSYGYTF. CDR3 nucleotide sequence: TGTGCCACCAGCACCACTCGGGACAGCAGGTCATATGGCTACACCTTC.

This clone was counted only a few times. The CDR3 DNA follows: TGTGCCTGGAGTGTACGTCAGGACACTGAAGCTTTCTTT. It codes for CAWSVRQDTEAFF. The chain links TRBV30 to TRBJ1-1; D gene unclear. Germline V gives CDR1 GTSNPN, CDR2 SVGIG (reference sequence). This CDR3 contains 13 residues. Trimming removed 0 bases at V and 3 bases at J, with 8 bases between.

J is TRBJ1-6 and V is TRBV10-3; no firm D call. CDR1 ENHRY and CDR2 SYGVKD come from the germline V gene. This CDR3 comprises 17 residues. V lost 6 bases to trimming and J lost 0 bases, with 15 bases between them. The CDR3 here is CAIRSGPRSSYNSPLHF. CDR3 coding DNA: TGTGCCATCAGGAGCGGGCCCCGGAGCTCCTATAATTCACCCCTCCACTTT.

This sequence joins TRBV11-3 and TRBJ2-5, with 7 positions matching TRBD1. The V gene's germline CDR1 is SGHNT and CDR2 YENEEA. This CDR3 region has 14 residues. With 0 bases clipped from V and 5 bases from J, the junction kept 3 bases outside the gene matches. CDR3 DNA sequence: TGTGCCAGCAGCTTAGATCAGGGGGAGGAGACCCAGTACTTC. Amino acid sequence: CASSLDQGEETQYF. Based on the CDR3 plus reference TRBV11-3 and TRBJ2-5, the full variable domain is EAGVVQSPRYKIIEKKQPVAFWCNPISGHNTLYWYLQNLGQGPELLIRYENEEAVDDSQLPKDRFSAERLKGVDSTLKIQPAELGDSAVYLCASSLDQGEETQYFGPGTRLLVL.

The chain combines TRBV6-5 with TRBJ2-2, with 9 bases fitting TRBD1. With 7 bases clipped from V and 0 bases from J, the junction kept 3 bases outside the gene matches. This CDR3 contains 15 residues. Germline CDR1 reads MNHEY; CDR2 reads SVGAGI. The CDR3 nucleotides are TGTGCCAGCACGCGGGACAGGGCGAACACCGGGGAGCTGTTTTTT. Translating gives CASTRDRANTGELFF.

The rearrangement joins TRBV27 to TRBJ2-7, with D possibly being TRBD2 (5 bases). Between the trimmed V and J ends, which lost 8 bases and 0 bases, there was a span of 14 bases. Germline-derived CDR1 and CDR2 are MNHEY and SMNVEV (reference sequence). The CDR3 has 14 residues. Here the CDR3 DNA reads TGTGCCAGCCGTGCCGGGGAAGCCTCCTACGAGCAGTACTTC. It encodes CASRAGEASYEQYF.

The V gene is TRBV30, the J gene TRBJ2-7; 9 bases are shared with TRBD1. This CDR3 spans 14 amino acids. Trimming at V came to 5 bases and at J to 1 base, leaving 6 bases not matched to a gene. The germline V gene has CDR1 GTSNPN and CDR2 SVGIG (reference sequence). The CDR3 DNA reads TGTGCCTGGTCCCTGGGGACAGGGTCCTACGAGCAGTACTTC. Translation: CAWSLGTGSYEQYF.

The chain uses TRBV4-3 and TRBJ1-4; D remains unclear. V dropped 2 bases and J dropped 2 bases, with 9 bases sitting between them. This CDR3 is 15 amino acids long. CDR1 is LGHNA and CDR2 is YSLEER in the germline V gene. CDR3 loop: CASSQFFYTNEKLFF. In DNA form, the CDR3 reads TGCGCCAGCAGCCAATTCTTCTATACTAATGAAAAACTGTTTTTT.

This chain connects TRBV7-2 to TRBJ1-1, with D maybe TRBD1 (5 bases). This CDR3 has 14 residues. Between the trimmed V and J ends, which lost 4 bases and 3 bases, there was a span of 12 bases. Germline CDR1 and CDR2: SGHTA and FQGNSA. This CDR3 is CASSSVGGYTEAFF. CDR3 coding DNA: TGTGCCAGCAGCTCCGTGGGGGGTTACACTGAAGCTTTCTTT.

The chain carries TRBV19 and TRBJ2-1; 10 positions match TRBD1. V lost 6 bases and J lost 8; bases outside the gene matches: 10. CDR1 and CDR2 (germline): LNHDA, SQIVND (reference sequence). The CDR3 runs 15 residues. The CDR3 DNA reads as TGTGCCAGTAGCGAAGACAGGGGGCTTGTCGATGAGCAGTTCTTC. Translated: CASSEDRGLVDEQFF.

This rearrangement joins TRBV9 to TRBJ1-2; 9 nucleotides agree with TRBD1. The CDR3 loop spans 14 amino acids. The V gene's germline CDR1 is SGDLS and CDR2 YYNGEE. J gave up 7 bases and V 5 bases, and 9 bases lay outside the gene matches. CDR3 sequence reads: CASSHLQGAGGYTF. In nucleotides, the CDR3 is TGTGCCAGCAGTCATCTACAGGGGGCGGGTGGCTACACCTTC.

V usage is TRBV9 and J usage is TRBJ2-2; maybe TRBD2 (6 bases). With 0 bases removed from V and 6 bases from J, the gap between germline ends came to 9 bases. CDR3 length equals 14 residues. CDR1 SGDLS and CDR2 YYNGEE come from the germline V gene. The CDR3 DNA follows: TGTGCCAGCAGCGTAGCTGGGACTGCCGGGGAGCTGTTTTTT. The encoded protein is CASSVAGTAGELFF.

The chain couples TRBV19 to TRBJ1-2; 8 bases fit TRBD1. Germline trimming cut 9 bases from V and 7 bases from J; bases unmatched to any gene: 10. The germline V gene has CDR1 LNHDA and CDR2 SQIVND (reference sequence). The CDR3 loop spans 13 amino acids. The CDR3 spells CASSTGTGFGYTF. CDR3 DNA: TGTGCCAGCTCCACCGGGACAGGTTTTGGCTACACCTTC.